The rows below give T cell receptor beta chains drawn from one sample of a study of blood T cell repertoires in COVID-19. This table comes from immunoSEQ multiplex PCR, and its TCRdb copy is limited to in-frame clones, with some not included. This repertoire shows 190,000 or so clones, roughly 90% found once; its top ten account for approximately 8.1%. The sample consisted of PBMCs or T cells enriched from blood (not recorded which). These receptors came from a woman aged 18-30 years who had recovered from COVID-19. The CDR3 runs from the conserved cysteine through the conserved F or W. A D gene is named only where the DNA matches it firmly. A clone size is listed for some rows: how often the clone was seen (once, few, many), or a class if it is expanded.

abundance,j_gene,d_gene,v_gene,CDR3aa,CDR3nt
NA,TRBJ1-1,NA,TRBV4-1,CASSQVQGGNTEAFF,TGCGCCAGCAGCCAAGTCCAAGGGGGGAACACTGAAGCTTTCTTT
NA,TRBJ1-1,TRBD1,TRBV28,CASSPTLQGAAEAFF,TGTGCCAGCAGTCCAACCCTACAGGGGGCCGCTGAAGCTTTCTTT
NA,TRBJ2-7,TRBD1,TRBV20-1,CSASRDRGYEQYF,TGCAGTGCTAGTCGGGACAGGGGGTACGAGCAGTACTTC
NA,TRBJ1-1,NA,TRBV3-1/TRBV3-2,CASSQGATNTEAFF,TGTGCCAGCAGCCAAGGGGCCACGAACACTGAAGCTTTCTTT
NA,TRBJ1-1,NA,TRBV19,CASSKGHQNTEAFF,TGTGCCAGTAGTAAGGGACACCAGAACACTGAAGCTTTCTTT
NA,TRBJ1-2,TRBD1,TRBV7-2,CASSLYRGGYTF,TGTGCCAGCAGCCTCTACAGGGGAGGCTACACCTTC
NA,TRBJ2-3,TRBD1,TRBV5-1,CASSSPLGTGGASDTQYF,TGCGCCAGCAGCTCCCCGCTTGGGACAGGGGGCGCGTCAGATACGCAGTATTTT
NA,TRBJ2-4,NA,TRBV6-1,CASSEYLWGDRTSIAKNIQYF,TGTGCCAGCAGTGAATATCTCTGGGGGGACAGAACCTCCATAGCCAAAAACATTCAGTACTTC
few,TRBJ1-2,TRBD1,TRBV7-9,CASSLAPGQGLRGYTF,TGTGCCAGCAGCTTAGCGCCGGGACAGGGGTTGAGGGGCTACACCTTC
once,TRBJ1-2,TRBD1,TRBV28,CASSGGQGPYGYTF,TGTGCCAGCAGTGGGGGACAGGGGCCCTATGGCTACACCTTC
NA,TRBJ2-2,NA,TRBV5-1,CASSSRMGGLSGELFF,TGCGCCAGCAGCTCCCGAATGGGCGGGCTTAGCGGGGAGCTGTTTTTT
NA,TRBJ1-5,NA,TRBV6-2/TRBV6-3,CASSYSRRVGNQPQHF,TGTGCCAGCAGTTACTCGAGGCGCGTAGGAAATCAGCCCCAGCATTTT
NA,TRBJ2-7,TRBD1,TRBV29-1,CSATTPRQGNHEQYF,TGCAGCGCCACCACCCCCCGACAGGGGAATCATGAGCAGTACTTC
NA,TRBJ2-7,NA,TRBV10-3,CAISYRDDTEQYF,TGTGCCATCAGTTACAGGGACGACACCGAGCAGTACTTC
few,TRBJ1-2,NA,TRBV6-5,CASKVGGADGYTF,TGTGCCAGCAAGGTTGGGGGGGCGGATGGCTACACCTTC
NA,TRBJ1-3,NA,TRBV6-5,CASSYSRFSGNTIYF,TGTGCCAGCAGTTACTCGAGGTTTTCTGGAAACACCATATATTTT
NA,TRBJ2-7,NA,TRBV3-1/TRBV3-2,CASSQGGATYEQYF,TGTGCCAGCAGCCAAGGCGGGGCCACCTACGAGCAGTACTTC
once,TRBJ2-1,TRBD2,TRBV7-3,CASSLHPGGGDNEQFF,TGTGCCAGCAGCTTACATCCTGGCGGGGGGGACAATGAGCAGTTCTTC
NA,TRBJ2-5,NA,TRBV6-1,CASSEFPYQETQYF,TGTGCCAGCAGTGAATTCCCGTACCAAGAGACCCAGTACTTC
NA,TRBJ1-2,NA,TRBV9,CASSVATGGGAAYGYTF,TGTGCCAGCAGCGTAGCTACGGGGGGAGGGGCGGCTTATGGCTACACCTTC
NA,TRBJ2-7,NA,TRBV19,CASSMQGTHEQYF,TGTGCCAGTAGTATGCAGGGAACCCACGAGCAGTACTTC
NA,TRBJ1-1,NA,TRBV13,CASSLWGENTEAFF,TGTGCCAGCAGCTTATGGGGAGAGAACACTGAAGCTTTCTTT
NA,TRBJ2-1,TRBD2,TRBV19,CASSTSGNEQFF,TGTGCCAGTAGTACTAGCGGCAATGAGCAGTTCTTC
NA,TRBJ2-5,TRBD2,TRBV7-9,CASSWSGVWETQYF,TGTGCCAGCAGCTGGAGCGGGGTCTGGGAGACCCAGTACTTC
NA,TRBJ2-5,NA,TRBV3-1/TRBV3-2,CASSQGRTNQETQYF,TGTGCCAGCAGCCAAGGTCGGACTAACCAAGAGACCCAGTACTTC
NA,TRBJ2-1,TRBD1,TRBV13,CASSRRDRVFYEQFF,TGTGCCAGCAGCCGCCGGGACAGGGTATTCTATGAGCAGTTCTTC
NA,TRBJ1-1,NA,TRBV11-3,CASSLDGGEAFF,TGTGCCAGCAGCTTAGATGGCGGAGAAGCTTTCTTT
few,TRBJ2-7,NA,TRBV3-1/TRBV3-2,CASSQEGLLYEQYF,TGTGCCAGCAGCCAAGAAGGACTTCTCTACGAGCAGTACTTC
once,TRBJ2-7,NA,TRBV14,CASSQDWSSGEQYF,TGTGCCAGCAGCCAAGACTGGTCGAGCGGCGAGCAGTACTTC
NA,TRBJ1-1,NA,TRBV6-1,CASSEPGNTEAFF,TGTGCCAGCAGTGAACCAGGAAACACTGAAGCTTTCTTT
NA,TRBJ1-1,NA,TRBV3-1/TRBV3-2,CASSQDRSTEAFF,TGTGCCAGCAGCCAAGATCGGAGCACTGAAGCTTTCTTT
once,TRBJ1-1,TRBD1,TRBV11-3,CASSLCQGALDTEAFF,TGTGCCAGCAGCTTATGTCAGGGGGCCTTAGACACTGAAGCTTTCTTT
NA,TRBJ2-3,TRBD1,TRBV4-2,CASRTRQGSSTDTQYF,TGTGCCAGCAGAACGCGACAGGGGTCCAGCACAGATACGCAGTATTTT
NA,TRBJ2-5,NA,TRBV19,CASSPTQAPYGTQYF,TGTGCCAGTAGCCCGACGCAGGCGCCCTATGGGACCCAGTACTTC
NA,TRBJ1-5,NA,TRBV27,CASSPPRHRNQPQHF,TGTGCCAGCAGCCCACCGAGGCACCGCAATCAGCCCCAGCATTTT
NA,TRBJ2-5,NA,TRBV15,CATSRDPGVKGTQYF,TGTGCCACCAGCAGAGACCCAGGGGTTAAGGGGACCCAGTACTTC
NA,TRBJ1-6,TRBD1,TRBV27,CASSRQGGSSPLHF,TGTGCCAGCAGCCGACAGGGTGGTAGTTCACCCCTCCACTTT
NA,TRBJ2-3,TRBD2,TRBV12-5,CASGAGLAGGLTDTQYF,TGTGCTAGTGGTGCAGGACTAGCGGGAGGACTCACAGATACGCAGTATTTT
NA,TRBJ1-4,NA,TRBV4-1,CATRYATNEKLFF,TGCGCCACCAGATATGCAACTAATGAAAAACTGTTTTTT
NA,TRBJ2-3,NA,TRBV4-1,CASSRQGSSTDTQYF,TGCGCCAGCAGCCGGCAGGGTTCTAGCACAGATACGCAGTATTTT
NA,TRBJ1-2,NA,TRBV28,CASSLRTLNYGYTF,TGTGCCAGCAGTTTAAGGACTCTCAACTATGGCTACACCTTC
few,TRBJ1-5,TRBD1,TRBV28,CASRTPGQVDRPQHF,TGTGCCAGCAGGACCCCGGGACAGGTCGATCGGCCCCAGCATTTT
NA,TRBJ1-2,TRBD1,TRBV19,CASSRSGQGATSRGYTF,TGTGCCAGTAGTCGATCGGGACAGGGGGCAACTTCTCGTGGCTACACCTTC
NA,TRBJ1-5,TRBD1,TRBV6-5,CASSRTGANQPQHF,TGTGCCAGCAGTAGGACAGGAGCCAATCAGCCCCAGCATTTT
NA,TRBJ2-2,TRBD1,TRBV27,CASSGTGSPGELFF,TGTGCCAGCAGCGGGACAGGGTCCCCCGGGGAGCTGTTTTTT
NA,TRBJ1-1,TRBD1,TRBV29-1,CSVCRDSYTEAFF,TGCAGCGTCTGCCGGGACAGCTACACTGAAGCTTTCTTT
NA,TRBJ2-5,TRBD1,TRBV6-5,CASILDRGRETQYF,TGTGCCAGCATCCTTGACAGGGGCAGGGAGACCCAGTACTTC
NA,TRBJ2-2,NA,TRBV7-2,CASSLGPLKTGELFF,TGTGCCAGCAGCTTAGGGCCCTTAAAGACCGGGGAGCTGTTTTTT
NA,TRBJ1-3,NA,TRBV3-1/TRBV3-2,CASSRGGVTGNTIYF,TGTGCCAGCAGCCGGGGAGGGGTTACTGGAAACACCATATATTTT
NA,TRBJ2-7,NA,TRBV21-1,CASSKALSTGTSSYEQYF,TGTGCCAGCAGCAAAGCGCTTTCAACAGGAACCTCCTCCTACGAGCAGTACTTC
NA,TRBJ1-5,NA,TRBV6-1,CASSELSVSNQPQHF,TGTGCCAGCAGTGAACTTTCGGTTAGCAATCAGCCCCAGCATTTT
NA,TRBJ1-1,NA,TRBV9,CASSVARGTEAFF,TGTGCCAGCAGCGTAGCAAGGGGCACTGAAGCTTTCTTT
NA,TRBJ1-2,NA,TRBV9,CASTLGGGHYGYTF,TGTGCCTCGACCCTAGGGGGGGGCCACTATGGCTACACCTTC
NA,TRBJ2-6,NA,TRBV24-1,CATSDPDSSGANVLTF,TGTGCCACCAGTGATCCTGACAGTTCTGGGGCCAACGTCCTGACTTTC
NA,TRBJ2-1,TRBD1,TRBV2,CASRRQGAYNEQFF,TGTGCCAGCAGACGACAGGGGGCGTACAATGAGCAGTTCTTC
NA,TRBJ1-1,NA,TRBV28,CATGGWAEAFF,TGTGCCACGGGGGGCTGGGCTGAAGCTTTCTTT
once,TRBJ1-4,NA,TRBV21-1,CASSSGGNEKLFF,TGTGCCAGCAGCTCAGGGGGCAATGAAAAACTGTTTTTT
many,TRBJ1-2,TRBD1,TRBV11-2,CASSLGTGGAVVGYTF,TGTGCCAGCAGCTTAGGTACAGGGGGCGCCGTGGTTGGCTACACCTTC